The next 20 T cell receptor beta chains were all read from a single sample in a study of T cell repertoires in cytomegalovirus infection. Their antigens are not known. TCRdb re-called the reads with MiXCR, one entry per CDR3 protein. The sample holds about 310,000 distinct CDR3 sequences; around a quarter are singletons and the top ten take 13%. The specimen was cultured PBMCs, collected from culture after CMV antigen stimulation. These receptors were obtained from a human donor in good health (CMV status not recorded). Some clones in this sample may be carry-over from other donors' samples.

The sample holds a few counts of this clonotype. The chain links TRBV7-3 to TRBJ2-3; 9 nucleotides align to TRBD2. The CDR3 spans 15 residues. The germline gives CDR1 SGHTA, CDR2 FQGTGA. Trimming took 5 bases from V and 2 from J; bases not matched to a gene: 5. This CDR3 is CASSTLAGTTDTQYF. In nucleotides, the CDR3 is TGTGCCAGCAGCACACTAGCGGGTACCACAGATACGCAGTATTTT. The variable domain in full, with the rest retrieved from reference TRBV7-3 and TRBJ2-3, is GAGVSQTPSNKVTEKGKYVELRCDPISGHTALYWYRQSLGQGPEFLIYFQGTGAADDSGLPNDRFFAVRPEGSVSTLKIQRTERGDSAVYLCASSTLAGTTDTQYFGPGTRLTVL.

V and J are TRBV19 and TRBJ1-2, with D possibly matching TRBD1 (6 bases). This CDR3 comprises 15 residues. The germline V gene encodes CDR1 LNHDA and CDR2 SQIVND (reference sequence). V gave up 5 bases and J gave up 4 bases, with 17 bases separating them. The DNA for the CDR3 is TGTGCCAGTAGTTTCCGGGGGGCGCTCCTCTATGGCTACACCTTC. It yields the protein CASSFRGALLYGYTF.

This rearrangement joins TRBV29-1 to TRBJ1-2; 7 bases align to TRBD1. J was trimmed by 1 base and V by 4 bases; bases with no gene match: 3. Germline CDR1 and CDR2: SQVTM and ANQGSEA. CDR3 size: 13 residues. Here the CDR3 reads CSVGTGINYGYTF. CDR3 sequence (DNA): TGCAGCGTTGGGACAGGAATTAACTATGGCTACACCTTC.

V is TRBV15 and J is TRBJ2-1; D not resolved. Germline loops: CDR1 LNHNV, CDR2 YYDKDF (reference sequence). The length of the CDR3 is 13 residues. The V gene lost 0 bases and the J gene lost 16 bases, with 16 bases spanning the gap. CDR3 DNA: TGTGCCACCAGCAGAGATTATAGGGAAGGTGGTTTCTTC. It codes for CATSRDYREGGFF.

Comment on this clonotype: A clone one base away is much larger, so this may be a read error. The V and J genes are TRBV12-3 or TRBV12-4 and TRBJ2-1; 10 bases line up with TRBD2. V gave up 5 bases and J gave up 1 base; unmatched junction bases: 2. The CDR3 runs to 15 residues. CDR3 coding DNA: TGTGCCAGCAGTCATAGCGGGAGGTCCTACAATGAGCAGTTCTTC. Its translation: CASSHSGRSYNEQFF.

The chain has TRBV7-9 and TRBJ1-1, with D unresolved. Germline loops: CDR1 SEHNR, CDR2 FQNEAQ (reference sequence). This CDR3 region has 12 residues. Trimming took off 6 bases at V and 1 base at J, with 6 bases between the two ends. The CDR3: CASSSRNTEAFF. The CDR3, as DNA: TGTGCCAGCAGTTCCAGGAACACTGAAGCTTTCTTT.

This clonotype showed up just a few times. The gene calls are TRBV19 and TRBJ1-6, with TRBD1 as a possible D gene (6 bases). Germline-derived CDR1 and CDR2 are LNHDA and SQIVND (reference sequence). Trimming cost V 3 bases and J 0 bases, with 12 bases left between them. There are 17 residues in the CDR3. As DNA, the CDR3 is TGTGCCAGTAGTATCGGGACACTTCGCTCCTATAATTCACCCCTCCACTTT. Protein sequence: CASSIGTLRSYNSPLHF.

The chain carries TRBV28 and TRBJ2-2; D perhaps matches TRBD2 (6 bases). Germline V CDR1 and CDR2: MDHEN, SYDVKM. The CDR3 spans 13 residues. DNA of the CDR3: TGTGCAATTGGGAGGCGAAAGGTCGGGGAGCTGTTTTTT. It codes for CAIGRRKVGELFF.

This chain connects TRBV20-1 to TRBJ2-5; TRBD2 matches at 8 bases. Per germline, CDR1 DFQATT and CDR2 SNEGSKA (reference sequence). Germline trimming cut 0 bases from V and 2 bases from J; bases unmatched to any gene: 17. The CDR3 totals 19 residues. CDR3 nucleotide sequence: TGCAGTGCTAGAGATCTTTTGGGTAGACTAGCGACATCACAAGAGACCCAGTACTTC. It is translated as CSARDLLGRLATSQETQYF.

The V and J genes are TRBV23-1 and TRBJ2-7; D may be TRBD1 (6 bases). TRBV23-1 is noted as an ORF with a role that remains uncertain. The CDR3 consists of 15 residues. Trimming removed 2 bases from V and 5 bases from J, with 16 bases in between. The CDR3 sequence: CASSQRGHGGNEQYV. CDR3 bases: TGCGCCAGCAGTCAAAGGGGACACGGCGGAAACGAGCAGTACGTC.

A note on this clonotype: With a much larger clone just one base away, this may be a read error. The V call is TRBV7-2, the J call TRBJ2-1; 11 nucleotides line up with TRBD2. Trimming took 4 bases from V and 7 from J; bases not matched to a gene: 9. Germline lookup yields CDR1 SGHTA and CDR2 FQGNSA. This CDR3 comprises 16 residues. CDR3 protein: CASSSRTSGWRNEQFF. CDR3 nucleotides: TGTGCCAGCAGCTCGAGGACTAGCGGGTGGAGGAATGAGCAGTTCTTC.

This chain joins TRBV5-1 and TRBJ1-3, with TRBD1 matching over 7 bases. Trimming at V came to 3 bases and at J to 4 bases, leaving 25 bases not matched to a gene. CDR1 is SGHRS, CDR2 YFSETQ, per germline. The CDR3 covers 21 residues. CDR3 coding DNA: TGCGCCAGCAGCTCGAGATACCGGGACAGCCTCCAACCTTCGGCCGGAAACACCATATATTTT. Its translation: CASSSRYRDSLQPSAGNTIYF.

The chain uses TRBV6-2 or TRBV6-3 and TRBJ1-2; no firm D call. Germline CDR1 is MNHEY and CDR2 is SVGEGT. The V gene lost 2 bases and the J gene lost 5 bases, with 6 bases spanning the gap. This CDR3 is 12 amino acids long. The CDR3 DNA reads TGTGCCAGCAGTTACGGGGAATATGGCTACACCTTC. Amino acid sequence: CASSYGEYGYTF.

This clonotype has a handful of counts. The chain is built from TRBV3-1 and TRBJ2-1, with no clear D. This CDR3 region has 13 residues. Germline V gene lookup returns CDR1 LGHDT and CDR2 YNNKEL (reference sequence). Trimming stripped 0 bases from V and 8 bases from J, with 8 bases between. The DNA of the CDR3 is TGTGCCAGCAGCCAAGATGTCCTACATGAGCAGTTCTTC. As protein: CASSQDVLHEQFF.

This clonotype was counted ten times or more. The chain employs TRBV7-2 and TRBJ2-3; D unclear. The V gene lost 5 bases and the J gene lost 8 bases, with 20 bases spanning the gap. The CDR3 contains 15 residues. Per the germline V gene, CDR1 is SGHTA and CDR2 is FQGNSA. CDR3 in amino acids: CASSPAIGPQSTQYF. The CDR3 DNA follows: TGTGCCAGCAGCCCGGCGATAGGGCCCCAATCTACGCAGTATTTT.

The chain has TRBV11-3 and TRBJ2-5; the D call may be TRBD1 or TRBD2 (5 bases each). CDR3 length: 15 residues. The germline V gene encodes CDR1 SGHNT and CDR2 YENEEA. Trimming pared 2 bases from V and 1 base from J, leaving 11 bases between. CDR3 coding DNA: TGTGCCAGCAGCTTACGAAGGGACGGCCAAGAGACCCAGTACTTC. It specifies CASSLRRDGQETQYF.

In this sample, this clonotype turned up many times. The chain employs TRBV7-2 and TRBJ2-7; 8 bases line up with TRBD1. The CDR3 runs to 13 residues. V was pared by 4 bases and J by 2 bases, with 1 base of the junction left unmatched. The germline CDR1 and CDR2 sequences are SGHTA and FQGNSA. The CDR3 coding sequence is TGTGCCAGCAGCTCACAGGGGGCCTACGAGCAGTACTTC. Translating it yields CASSSQGAYEQYF.

The chain combines TRBV29-1 with TRBJ2-3; 12 nucleotides align to TRBD1. V lost 5 bases and J lost 0; bases outside the gene matches: 15. Germline V gene lookup returns CDR1 SQVTM and CDR2 ANQGSEA. The CDR3 sequence is 19 residues long. The CDR3 loop reads CSVTLSGTGGWWSTDTQYF. The CDR3 nucleotides are TGCAGCGTTACCCTTAGCGGGACAGGGGGCTGGTGGAGCACAGATACGCAGTATTTT.

This chain connects TRBV28 to TRBJ2-5, with D uncertain. Germline V gives CDR1 MDHEN, CDR2 SYDVKM. Trimming shortened V by 8 bases and J by 2 bases, and 9 bases separated the two germline ends. CDR3 size: 12 residues. The CDR3: CASAVGQETQYF. CDR3 coding DNA: TGTGCCAGCGCCGTAGGGCAAGAGACCCAGTACTTC. The full variable domain, in which reference TRBV28 and TRBJ2-5 provide the parts outside the CDR3, is DVKVTQSSRYLVKRTGEKVFLECVQDMDHENMFWYRQDPGLGLRLIYFSYDVKMKEKGDIPEGYSVSREKKERFSLILESASTNQTSMYLCASAVGQETQYFGPGTRLLVL.

In regard to this clonotype: A much larger clonotype is one base distant, so this may be a read error. This chain uses TRBV7-8 with TRBJ2-7; perhaps TRBD2 as D (5 bases). The CDR3 spans 12 residues. Germline values: CDR1 SGHVS, CDR2 FQNEAQ. CDR3 amino acids: CASSGSDYKQYF. CDR3 coding DNA: TGTGCCAGCAGCGGTAGTGACTACAAGCAGTACTTC.